This is a list of T cell receptor beta chains from one sample in a study of blood T cell repertoires in COVID-19. Sequencing used immunoSEQ multiplex PCR; TCRdb keeps in-frame clones, though not all of them. The top ten hold more than 1.2% of the sample, which has 100,000 to 150,000 clones, roughly 83% seen once. Sequencing input: peripheral blood. The receptors were gathered from a man in his sixties with acute or convalescent COVID-19. Each CDR3 is given with its conserved first and last residue. A D gene is named only where the DNA matches it firmly. Rows may omit the clone size; those that give it use once, few, many or a size class.

V,D,size,J,CDR3,DNA
TRBV27,TRBD1,NA,TRBJ2-1,CASSAMTGTGFNEQFF,TGTGCCAGCAGTGCGATGACAGGGACAGGCTTCAATGAGCAGTTCTTC
TRBV3-1/TRBV3-2,NA,NA,TRBJ1-5,CASSQGAGGGNQPQHF,TGTGCCAGCAGCCAAGGGGCCGGGGGAGGCAATCAGCCCCAGCATTTT
TRBV5-1,TRBD2,NA,TRBJ2-5,CASSFIRGLAGDQETQYF,TGCGCCAGCAGCTTCATTAGGGGACTAGCGGGGGACCAAGAGACCCAGTACTTC
TRBV6-2/TRBV6-3,NA,NA,TRBJ1-4,CASSSPLTVINEKLFF,TGTGCCAGCAGTTCGCCCCTTACTGTTATCAATGAAAAACTGTTTTTT
TRBV5-4,TRBD1,once,TRBJ2-3,CASSLVGQGGSQYF,TGTGCCAGCAGCTTGGTAGGACAGGGAGGTTCGCAGTATTTT
TRBV5-3,TRBD1,NA,TRBJ1-5,CARSMGQPVKNQPQHF,TGTGCCAGAAGCATGGGACAGCCGGTAAAAAATCAGCCCCAGCATTTT
TRBV10-1,TRBD1,NA,TRBJ1-2,CASSESTRNEQGNYGYTF,TGCGCCAGCAGTGAGTCGACTAGAAATGAACAGGGGAACTATGGCTACACCTTC
TRBV5-1,TRBD2,NA,TRBJ2-1,CASSLALAGHNEQFF,TGCGCCAGCAGTCTTGCACTAGCGGGACACAATGAGCAGTTCTTC
TRBV5-1,TRBD2,few,TRBJ2-7,CASSLPSGSYEQYF,TGCGCCAGCAGCTTGCCTAGCGGGAGCTACGAGCAGTACTTC
TRBV30,NA,few,TRBJ1-1,CAWDRRVNTEAFF,TGTGCCTGGGACCGGAGGGTCAACACTGAAGCTTTCTTT
TRBV28,NA,NA,TRBJ2-7,CASSHDGYSYEQYF,TGTGCCAGCAGCCACGACGGGTACTCCTACGAGCAGTACTTC
TRBV11-2,NA,NA,TRBJ2-1,CASSSFRGPYNEQFF,TGTGCCAGCAGCTCGTTCAGGGGACCCTACAATGAGCAGTTCTTC
TRBV7-8,NA,NA,TRBJ2-2,CASTPPGGNTGELFF,TGTGCCAGCACTCCCCCCGGGGGGAACACCGGGGAGCTGTTTTTT
TRBV24-1,TRBD1,once,TRBJ1-5,CATSDATGGGQPQHF,TGTGCCACCAGTGATGCGACAGGGGGAGGGCAGCCCCAGCATTTT
TRBV7-9,NA,NA,TRBJ2-2,CASSLVTGELFF,TGTGCCAGCAGTCTAGTCACCGGGGAGCTGTTTTTT
TRBV6-5,TRBD2,NA,TRBJ2-3,CASSRGGGRADTQYF,TGTGCCAGCAGTCGAGGAGGAGGGAGGGCTGATACGCAGTATTTT
TRBV3-1/TRBV3-2,NA,NA,TRBJ1-1,CASSPGAVNTEAFF,TGTGCCAGCAGCCCAGGGGCAGTTAACACTGAAGCTTTCTTT
TRBV28,NA,NA,TRBJ1-2,CASSLLAGINYGYTF,TGTGCCAGCAGTTTACTGGCAGGGATAAACTATGGCTACACCTTC
TRBV19,NA,NA,TRBJ2-5,CASSTQGDSNQETQYF,TGTGCCAGTAGTACCCAAGGGGACTCAAACCAAGAGACCCAGTACTTC
TRBV19,TRBD1,NA,TRBJ1-5,CATRGVGNQPQHF,TGTGCCACCAGGGGGGTTGGCAATCAGCCCCAGCATTTT
TRBV24-1,NA,NA,TRBJ2-3,CATSDGGLSTDTQYF,TGTGCCACCAGTGACGGGGGGCTTAGCACAGATACGCAGTATTTT
TRBV19,TRBD2,few,TRBJ2-7,CASSIRGAGGPYEQYF,TGTGCCAGTAGTATAAGGGGAGCGGGAGGGCCCTACGAGCAGTACTTC
TRBV4-1,NA,NA,TRBJ2-1,CASSQAPTETSSVYNEQFF,TGCGCCAGCAGCCAAGCCCCGACGGAGACTAGTTCCGTCTACAATGAGCAGTTCTTC
TRBV6-6,NA,NA,TRBJ1-4,CASSYSRGGDGEKLFF,TGTGCCAGCAGTTACTCGAGGGGGGGGGACGGTGAAAAACTGTTTTTT
TRBV2,NA,NA,TRBJ1-5,CASGEHLNQPQHF,TGTGCCAGCGGAGAACACCTCAATCAGCCCCAGCATTTT
TRBV29-1,NA,NA,TRBJ1-2,CSVVGITGTTF,TGCAGCGTTGTGGGCATTACGGGAACCACCTTC
TRBV6-5,TRBD2,NA,TRBJ2-7,CASSLTGTSLREQYF,TGTGCCAGCAGTTTAACCGGGACTAGCCTACGGGAGCAGTACTTC
TRBV7-3,TRBD1,NA,TRBJ2-1,CASSPGGSYNEQFF,TGTGCCAGCAGCCCAGGGGGCTCCTACAATGAGCAGTTCTTC
TRBV7-6,TRBD2,NA,TRBJ2-1,CASSSLTSGRIYEQFF,TGTGCCAGCAGCTCCCTGACTAGCGGGAGAATCTATGAGCAGTTCTTC
TRBV7-9,NA,once,TRBJ1-1,CASSLPMNTEAFF,TGTGCCAGCAGCTTACCAATGAACACTGAAGCTTTCTTT
TRBV20-1,NA,NA,TRBJ1-2,CSASTGLDYGYTF,TGCAGTGCTAGTACAGGGTTGGACTATGGCTACACCTTC
TRBV2,NA,NA,TRBJ2-6,CAEGSLSGANVLTF,TGTGCAGAAGGGAGTTTATCTGGGGCCAACGTCCTGACTTTC
TRBV10-3,NA,NA,TRBJ2-7,CAISESRGRGPYEQYF,TGTGCCATCAGTGAGTCTAGGGGCAGGGGACCCTACGAGCAGTACTTC
TRBV28,NA,NA,TRBJ1-2,CASSLSFGGGYTF,TGTGCCAGCAGTTTATCTTTTGGAGGTGGCTACACCTTC
TRBV5-1,TRBD2,NA,TRBJ2-3,CASSLRLAGVALDTQYF,TGCGCCAGCAGCTTGAGGCTAGCGGGAGTCGCACTAGATACGCAGTATTTT
TRBV5-1,NA,NA,TRBJ1-1,CASSWGPQENTEAFF,TGCGCCAGCAGCTGGGGGCCCCAGGAGAACACTGAAGCTTTCTTT
TRBV5-1,NA,NA,TRBJ1-2,CASSQTITELNYGYTF,TGCGCCAGCAGCCAGACAATAACTGAGTTAAACTATGGCTACACCTTC
TRBV5-4,NA,few,TRBJ1-1,CASSLLQGNFEAFF,TGTGCCAGCAGCTTGTTGCAGGGGAATTTTGAAGCTTTCTTT
TRBV30,NA,NA,TRBJ2-2,CAWSVLGRRTGELFF,TGTGCCTGGAGTGTACTGGGGCGCCGGACCGGGGAGCTGTTTTTT
TRBV9,TRBD2,NA,TRBJ2-3,CASSVALAGDIGDTQYF,TGTGCCAGCAGCGTAGCGCTAGCGGGAGATATAGGAGATACGCAGTATTTT
TRBV19,NA,NA,TRBJ2-2,CASSDWNTGELFF,TGTGCCAGTAGTGACTGGAACACCGGGGAGCTGTTTTTT
TRBV25-1,TRBD2,NA,TRBJ2-2,CASSNSRTSHGELFF,TGTGCCAGCAGTAACTCCCGGACTAGCCACGGGGAGCTGTTTTTT
TRBV5-1,NA,NA,TRBJ1-1,CASSTGGLEAFF,TGCGCCAGTTCAACCGGGGGGCTTGAAGCTTTCTTT
TRBV5-1,TRBD2,NA,TRBJ2-1,CASSFGSGRTNNEQFF,TGCGCCAGCAGCTTCGGTAGCGGGAGGACCAACAATGAGCAGTTCTTC
TRBV7-9,NA,NA,TRBJ2-3,CASSLGGADTQYF,TGTGCCAGCAGCTTAGGGGGGGCAGATACGCAGTATTTT
TRBV6-6,NA,NA,TRBJ1-2,CASSYLGQSNYGYTF,TGTGCCAGCAGTTACCTCGGACAAAGTAACTATGGCTACACCTTC
TRBV2,NA,NA,TRBJ1-3,CASSQDRGTIYF,TGTGCCAGCAGTCAAGACCGGGGCACCATATATTTT
TRBV30,TRBD1,NA,TRBJ2-7,CAWSNNRGYEQYF,TGTGCCTGGAGTAATAACAGGGGCTACGAGCAGTACTTC
TRBV2,TRBD1,NA,TRBJ1-5,CASSAQGNPSNQPQHF,TGTGCCAGCAGTGCACAGGGGAACCCTAGCAATCAGCCCCAGCATTTT
TRBV2,NA,NA,TRBJ2-7,CASSLQGATYEQYF,TGTGCCAGCTCCCTACAGGGAGCAACCTACGAGCAGTACTTC
TRBV7-6,TRBD2,NA,TRBJ2-7,CASSHRGGYEQYF,TGTGCCAGCAGCCATCGGGGGGGCTACGAGCAGTACTTC
TRBV6-5,TRBD2,NA,TRBJ2-5,CASSLPGLAGVGVQYF,TGTGCCAGCAGTTTGCCGGGACTAGCGGGAGTGGGGGTCCAGTACTTC
TRBV11-3,TRBD2,once,TRBJ2-5,CASSPRAGGAETQYF,TGTGCCAGCAGCCCCAGAGCGGGGGGCGCGGAGACCCAGTACTTC
TRBV7-2,TRBD2,NA,TRBJ2-5,CASSHQRDWEETQYF,TGTGCCAGCAGCCACCAGCGGGATTGGGAAGAGACCCAGTACTTC
TRBV5-1,NA,NA,TRBJ1-2,CASSVDSNYGYTF,TGCGCCAGCAGCGTGGACAGCAACTATGGCTACACCTTC